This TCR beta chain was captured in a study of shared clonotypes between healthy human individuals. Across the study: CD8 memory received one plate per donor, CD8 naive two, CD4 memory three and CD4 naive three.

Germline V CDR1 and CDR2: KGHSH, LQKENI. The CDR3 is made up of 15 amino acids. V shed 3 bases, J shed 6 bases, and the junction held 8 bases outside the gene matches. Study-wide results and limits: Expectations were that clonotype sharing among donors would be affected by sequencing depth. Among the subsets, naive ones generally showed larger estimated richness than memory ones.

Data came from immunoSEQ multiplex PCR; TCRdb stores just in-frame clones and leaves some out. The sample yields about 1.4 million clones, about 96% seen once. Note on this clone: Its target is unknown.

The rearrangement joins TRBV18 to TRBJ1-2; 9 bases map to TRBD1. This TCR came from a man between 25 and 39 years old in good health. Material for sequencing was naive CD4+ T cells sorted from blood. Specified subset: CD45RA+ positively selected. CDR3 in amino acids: CASSPLGTGSDGYTF. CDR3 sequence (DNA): TGTGCCAGCTCACCGCTAGGGACAGGGTCTGATGGCTACACCTTC.